This TCR beta chain was obtained from a study of T cell changes during pregnancy in multiple sclerosis. Measured with immunoSEQ multiplex PCR; TCRdb has only the in-frame clones, and not every one. The sample consists of almost 25,000 clones, 88% of them appearing once. Sequenced here: CD4+ T cells from peripheral blood mononuclear cells, sampled in the first trimester of pregnancy. This receptor was obtained from a female donor in good health, enrolled as a control in a pregnancy study.

CDR3: CASSSQTGDTQYF. DNA for the CDR3: TGTGCCAGCAGCTCCCAGACGGGAGATACGCAGTATTTT. This sequence joins TRBV7-2 and TRBJ2-3; D call uncertain. Trimming took off 4 bases at V and 5 bases at J, with 10 bases between the two ends. The CDR3 length is 13 residues. Germline V gene data show CDR1 as SGHTA and CDR2 as FQGNSA.